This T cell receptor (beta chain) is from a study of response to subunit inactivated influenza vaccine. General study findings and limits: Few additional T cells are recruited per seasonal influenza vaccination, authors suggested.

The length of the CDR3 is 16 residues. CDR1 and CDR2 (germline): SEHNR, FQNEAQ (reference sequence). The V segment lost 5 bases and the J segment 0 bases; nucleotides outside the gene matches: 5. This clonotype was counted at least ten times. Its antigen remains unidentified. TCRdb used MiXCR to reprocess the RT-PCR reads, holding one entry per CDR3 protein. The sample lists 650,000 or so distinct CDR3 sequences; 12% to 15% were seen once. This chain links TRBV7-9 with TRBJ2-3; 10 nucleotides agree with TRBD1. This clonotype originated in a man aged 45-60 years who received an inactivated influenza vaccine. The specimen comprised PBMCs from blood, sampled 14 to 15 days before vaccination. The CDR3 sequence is CASSRGTGASTDTQYF. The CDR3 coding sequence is TGTGCCAGCAGCCGAGGGACAGGGGCTAGCACAGATACGCAGTATTTT.